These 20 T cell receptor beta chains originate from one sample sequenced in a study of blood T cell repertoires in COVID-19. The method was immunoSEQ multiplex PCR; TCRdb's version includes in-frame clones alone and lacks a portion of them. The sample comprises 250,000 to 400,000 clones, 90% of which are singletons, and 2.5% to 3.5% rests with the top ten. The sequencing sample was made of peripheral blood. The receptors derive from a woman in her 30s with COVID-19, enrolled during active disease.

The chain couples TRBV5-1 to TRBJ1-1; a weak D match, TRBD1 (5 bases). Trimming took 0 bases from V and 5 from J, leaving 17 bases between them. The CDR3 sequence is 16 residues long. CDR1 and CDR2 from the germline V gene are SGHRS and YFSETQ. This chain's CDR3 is CASSLGGTSAGTEAFF. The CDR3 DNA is TGCGCCAGCAGCTTGGGAGGGACCTCGGCGGGAACTGAAGCTTTCTTT.

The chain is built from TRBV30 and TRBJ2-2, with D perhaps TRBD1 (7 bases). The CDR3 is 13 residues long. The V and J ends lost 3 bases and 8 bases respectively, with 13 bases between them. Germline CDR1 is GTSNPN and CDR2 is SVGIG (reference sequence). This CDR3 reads CAWRTGTEGELFF. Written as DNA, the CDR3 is TGTGCCTGGAGGACAGGGACTGAGGGGGAGCTGTTTTTT.

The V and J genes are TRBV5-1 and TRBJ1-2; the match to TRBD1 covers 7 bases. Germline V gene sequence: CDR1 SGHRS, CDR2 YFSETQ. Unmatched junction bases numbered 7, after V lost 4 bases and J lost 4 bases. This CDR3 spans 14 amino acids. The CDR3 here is CASSLRTGPYGYTF. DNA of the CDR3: TGCGCCAGCAGCCTCCGGACAGGACCCTATGGCTACACCTTC.

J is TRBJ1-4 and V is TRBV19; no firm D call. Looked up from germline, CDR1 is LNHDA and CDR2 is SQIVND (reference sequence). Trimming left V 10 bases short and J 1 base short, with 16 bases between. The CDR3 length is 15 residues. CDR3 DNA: TGTGCCACCCTCAGCGCGACGCGAACTAATGAAAAACTGTTTTTT. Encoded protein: CATLSATRTNEKLFF.

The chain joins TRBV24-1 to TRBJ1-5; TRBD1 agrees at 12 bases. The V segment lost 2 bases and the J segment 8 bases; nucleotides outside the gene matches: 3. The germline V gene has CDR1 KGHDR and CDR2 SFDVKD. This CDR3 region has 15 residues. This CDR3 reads CATSDSGQGAKPQHF. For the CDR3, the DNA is TGTGCCACCAGTGATTCGGGACAGGGGGCCAAGCCCCAGCATTTT.

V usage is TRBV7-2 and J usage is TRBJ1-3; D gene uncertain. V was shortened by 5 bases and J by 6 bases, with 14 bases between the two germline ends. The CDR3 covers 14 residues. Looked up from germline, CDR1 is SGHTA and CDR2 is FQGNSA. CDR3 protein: CASSPRSQLNTIYF. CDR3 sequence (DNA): TGTGCCAGCAGCCCCCGGTCCCAATTAAACACCATATATTTT.

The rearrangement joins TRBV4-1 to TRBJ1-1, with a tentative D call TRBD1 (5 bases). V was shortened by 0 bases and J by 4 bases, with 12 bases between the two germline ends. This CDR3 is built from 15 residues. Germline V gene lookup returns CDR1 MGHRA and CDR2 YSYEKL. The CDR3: CASSQDRGWGTEAFF. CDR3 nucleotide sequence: TGCGCCAGCAGCCAAGATCGGGGGTGGGGCACTGAAGCTTTCTTT.

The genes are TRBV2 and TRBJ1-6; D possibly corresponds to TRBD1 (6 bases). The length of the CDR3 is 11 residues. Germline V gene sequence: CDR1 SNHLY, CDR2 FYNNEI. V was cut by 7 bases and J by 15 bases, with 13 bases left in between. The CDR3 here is CASNLDSLLHF. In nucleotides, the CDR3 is TGTGCCAGCAACCTGGACAGTCTCCTCCACTTT. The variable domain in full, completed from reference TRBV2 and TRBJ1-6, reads EPEVTQTPSHQVTQMGQEVILRCVPISNHLYFYWYRQILGQKVEFLVSFYNNEISEKSEIFDDQFSVERPDGSNFTLKIRSTKLEDSAMYFCASNLDSLLHFGNGTRLTVT.

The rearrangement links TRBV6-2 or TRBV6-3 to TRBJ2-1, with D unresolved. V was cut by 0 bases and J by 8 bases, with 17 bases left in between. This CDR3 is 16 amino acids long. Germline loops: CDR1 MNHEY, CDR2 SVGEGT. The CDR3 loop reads CASSYSWQSLSDEQFF. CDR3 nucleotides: TGTGCCAGCAGTTACTCCTGGCAATCCCTCTCCGATGAGCAGTTCTTC.

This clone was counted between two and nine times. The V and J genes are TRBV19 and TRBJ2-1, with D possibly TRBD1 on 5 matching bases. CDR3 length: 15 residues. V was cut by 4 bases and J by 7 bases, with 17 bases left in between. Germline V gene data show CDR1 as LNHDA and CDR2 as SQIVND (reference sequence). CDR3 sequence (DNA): TGTGCCAGTAGTAGAGGCCCCGGCAGGGATAATGAGCAGTTCTTC. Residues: CASSRGPGRDNEQFF.

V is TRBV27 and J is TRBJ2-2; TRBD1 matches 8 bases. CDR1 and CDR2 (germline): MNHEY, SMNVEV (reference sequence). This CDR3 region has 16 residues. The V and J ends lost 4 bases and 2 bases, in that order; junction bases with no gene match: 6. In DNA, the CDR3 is TGTGCCAGCAGTTGGGACAGGCGGGGTAACACCGGGGAGCTGTTTTTT. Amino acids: CASSWDRRGNTGELFF.

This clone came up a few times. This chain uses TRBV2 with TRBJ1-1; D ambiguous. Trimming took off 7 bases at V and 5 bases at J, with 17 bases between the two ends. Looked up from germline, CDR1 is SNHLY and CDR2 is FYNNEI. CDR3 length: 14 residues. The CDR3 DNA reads TGTGCCAGCAATGGGTTCGGGGTAGAGACTGAAGCTTTCTTT. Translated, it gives CASNGFGVETEAFF.

CDR3 sequence: CASSLDRDQPQHF. The CDR3 coding sequence is TGTGCCAGCAGCCTAGACAGGGATCAGCCCCAGCATTTT. The V and J genes are TRBV6-2 or TRBV6-3 and TRBJ1-5; 7 bases fit TRBD1. This CDR3 contains 13 residues. V was pared by 6 bases and J by 5 bases, with 4 bases of the junction left unmatched. Germline CDR1 reads MNHEY; CDR2 reads SVGEGT.

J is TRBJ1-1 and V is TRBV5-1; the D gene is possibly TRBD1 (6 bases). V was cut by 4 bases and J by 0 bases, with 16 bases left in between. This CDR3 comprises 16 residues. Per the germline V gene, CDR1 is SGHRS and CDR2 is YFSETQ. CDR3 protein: CASSPEGGGMNTEAFF. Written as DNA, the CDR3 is TGCGCCAGCAGCCCCGAGGGGGGGGGAATGAACACTGAAGCTTTCTTT. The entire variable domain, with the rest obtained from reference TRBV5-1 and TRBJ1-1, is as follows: KAGVTQTPRYLIKTRGQQVTLSCSPISGHRSVSWYQQTPGQGLQFLFEYFSETQRNKGNFPGRFSGRQFSNSRSEMNVSTLELGDSALYLCASSPEGGGMNTEAFFGQGTRLTVV.

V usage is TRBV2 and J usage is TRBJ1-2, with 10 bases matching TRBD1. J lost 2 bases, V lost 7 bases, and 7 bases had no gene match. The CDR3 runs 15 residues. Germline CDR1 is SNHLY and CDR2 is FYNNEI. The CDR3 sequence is CASKADRGRNYGYTF. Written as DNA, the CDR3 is TGTGCCAGCAAGGCAGACAGGGGGCGAAACTATGGCTACACCTTC.

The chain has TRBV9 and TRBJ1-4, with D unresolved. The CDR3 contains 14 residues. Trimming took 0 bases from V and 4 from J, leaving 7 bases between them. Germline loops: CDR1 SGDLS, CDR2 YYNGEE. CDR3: CASSVAGSNEKLFF. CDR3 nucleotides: TGTGCCAGCAGCGTAGCGGGGAGTAATGAAAAACTGTTTTTT.

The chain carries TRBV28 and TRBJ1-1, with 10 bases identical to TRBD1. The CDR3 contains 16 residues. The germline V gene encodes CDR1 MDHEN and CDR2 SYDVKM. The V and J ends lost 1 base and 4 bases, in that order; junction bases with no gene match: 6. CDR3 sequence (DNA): TGTGCCAGCAGTTTATTGACAGGGGGCGTTGGCACTGAAGCTTTCTTT. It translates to CASSLLTGGVGTEAFF.

The CDR3 protein is CASSRAMTGLSYEQYF. CDR3 in DNA: TGTGCCAGCAGCCGAGCCATGACAGGTCTTTCCTACGAGCAGTACTTC. The chain couples TRBV7-9 to TRBJ2-7; possible D gene TRBD1, 6 bases. This CDR3 comprises 16 residues. Trimming left V 5 bases short and J 1 base short, with 18 bases between. Germline CDR1 and CDR2: SEHNR and FQNEAQ (reference sequence).

In nucleotides, the CDR3 is TGTGCCAGCAGTTGGAACTACCTTGGCGGGGAGCTGTTTTTT. Protein sequence: CASSWNYLGGELFF. The rearrangement uses TRBV6-6 and TRBJ2-2; D remains unclear. CDR3 size: 14 residues. Germline V gene sequence: CDR1 MNHNY, CDR2 SVGAGI (reference sequence). V lost 4 bases and J 7 bases, leaving 13 bases between the germline ends.

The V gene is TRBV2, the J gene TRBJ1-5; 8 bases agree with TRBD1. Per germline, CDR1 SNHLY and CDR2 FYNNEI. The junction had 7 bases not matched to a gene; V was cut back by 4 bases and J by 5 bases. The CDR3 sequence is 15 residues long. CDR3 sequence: CASSVGRGPDQPQHF. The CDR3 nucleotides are TGTGCCAGCAGTGTCGGCAGGGGGCCGGATCAGCCCCAGCATTTT.